One and the same sample provided the 31 T cell receptor beta chains below, sequenced in a study of T cells expressing NK-cell markers. TCRdb reprocessed the 5' RACE reads and reports one entry per CDR3 protein, with no DNA. The table gives about 8,000 distinct CDR3 sequences; the top ten clones make up 10% of it. Sequenced: blood T cells: a sorted CD56 or NKG2C T cell subset, CD4+ or CD8+ T cells, or bulk PBMC T cells (not recorded which). The receptors were gathered from a man aged 18 to 30 in good health.

This clonotype registers medium-sized by frequency. The rearrangement links TRBV5-6 to TRBJ1-5; the TRBD1 assignment by TCRdb is unverifiable without DNA. The CDR3 has 15 amino acids. Per the germline V gene, CDR1 is SGHDT and CDR2 is YYEEEE. This chain's CDR3 is CASSGWGARHQPQHF.

This sequence joins TRBV5-6 and TRBJ2-3; TCRdb returns TRBD1, unconfirmable since there is no DNA. Germline CDR1 is SGHDT and CDR2 is YYEEEE. The CDR3 extends over 15 amino acids. CDR3 amino acids: CASSPGTGSTDTQYF.

Measured by frequency, this clonotype is medium-sized. V usage is TRBV11-2 and J usage is TRBJ2-1; TCRdb proposes TRBD1, but this gene call is untestable without DNA. The CDR3 covers 15 residues. CDR1 is SGHAT, CDR2 FQNNGV, per germline. The CDR3 spells CASSRTGVALGEQFF.

The rearrangement joins TRBV27 to TRBJ2-3; lacking DNA, the TRBD1 call made by TCRdb goes unchecked. Germline CDR1 reads MNHEY; CDR2 reads SMNVEV (reference sequence). The CDR3 is 15 amino acids. The CDR3 reads CASSLGAGRPDTQYF.

This chain joins TRBV3-1 and TRBJ2-5; the D gene TCRdb calls, TRBD2, cannot be checked with no DNA. The CDR3 extends over 14 amino acids. From germline, CDR1 is LGHDT and CDR2 YNNKEL (reference sequence). CDR3: CASSQDASRQTQYF.

The V and J genes are TRBV28 and TRBJ1-2; TCRdb names TRBD1, which stays unverified in the absence of DNA. Germline V gene lookup returns CDR1 MDHEN and CDR2 SYDVKM. This CDR3 is built from 12 residues. CDR3 loop: CASSFQALGYTF.

This chain joins TRBV3-1 and TRBJ2-1; without DNA, the TCRdb call of TRBD2 cannot be checked. Germline loops: CDR1 LGHDT, CDR2 YNNKEL (reference sequence). There are 14 residues in the CDR3. The CDR3 sequence is CASSQDVRGFEQFF.

This clonotype is labeled medium-sized based on frequency. The V gene is TRBV20-1, the J gene TRBJ2-1; TCRdb picks TRBD1, but there is no DNA to check that call. This CDR3 comprises 13 residues. Germline V gene sequence: CDR1 DFQATT, CDR2 SNEGSKA (reference sequence). The CDR3: CSASEGASDEQFF.

According to its frequency, this clonotype is medium-sized. The genes are TRBV27 and TRBJ2-7; the TCRdb D gene call, TRBD1, has no DNA to confirm it. Germline V gene lookup returns CDR1 MNHEY and CDR2 SMNVEV (reference sequence). The CDR3 sequence is 14 residues long. The CDR3 region is CASSFGQTSYEQYF.

The CDR3 region is CSATGATGGLDEQFF. The chain is built from TRBV20-1 and TRBJ2-1; TCRdb outputs TRBD1, but without DNA this stays unchecked. CDR3 size: 15 residues. CDR1 and CDR2 (germline): DFQATT, SNEGSKA (reference sequence).

This chain connects TRBV9 to TRBJ2-3; TCRdb's D call of TRBD2 is untestable without DNA. CDR3 length: 15 amino acids. The germline V gene encodes CDR1 SGDLS and CDR2 YYNGEE. The CDR3 loop is CASSVRTSGADTQYF.

The V gene is TRBV12-3 or TRBV12-4, the J gene TRBJ2-7; TCRdb proposes TRBD2, but this gene call is untestable without DNA. The CDR3 length is 13 residues. The CDR3: CASRPGTTAEQYF.

This clonotype is called medium-sized based on its frequency. This CDR3 reads CASSQDGWAGDNYGYTF. The rearrangement links TRBV3-1 to TRBJ1-2. The germline V gene encodes CDR1 LGHDT and CDR2 YNNKEL (reference sequence). The CDR3 consists of 17 residues.

The V call is TRBV3-1, the J call TRBJ1-1. Germline V gives CDR1 LGHDT, CDR2 YNNKEL (reference sequence). This CDR3 contains 16 residues. This CDR3 is CASSQDLRGMNTEAFF.

The gene calls are TRBV5-1 and TRBJ1-4. The CDR3 extends over 13 amino acids. Germline V gives CDR1 SGHRS, CDR2 YFSETQ. The CDR3 is CASSLGQREKLFF. Filled out from reference TRBV5-1 and TRBJ1-4, the complete variable domain reads KAGVTQTPRYLIKTRGQQVTLSCSPISGHRSVSWYQQTPGQGLQFLFEYFSETQRNKGNFPGRFSGRQFSNSRSEMNVSTLELGDSALYLCASSLGQREKLFFGSGTQLSVL.

The chain is built from TRBV10-3 and TRBJ2-1; TCRdb outputs TRBD2, but without DNA this stays unchecked. The CDR3 length is 15 residues. CDR1 and CDR2 from the germline V gene are ENHRY and SYGVKD. The CDR3 loop reads CAISHSGRGFHEQFF.

V usage is TRBV5-8 and J usage is TRBJ1-4; the D call of TRBD1 rests on TCRdb alone, since no DNA is present to check it. Germline CDR1 and CDR2: SGHTS and YDEGEE. The CDR3 runs to 15 residues. CDR3 in amino acids: CASSQGTATNEKLFF.

The J gene is TRBJ1-5, the V gene TRBV18; checking the TCRdb D call of TRBD1 is not possible without DNA. This CDR3 is 17 amino acids long. Germline V gene data show CDR1 as KGHSH and CDR2 as LQKENI. CDR3 protein: CASSPQGPSMINQPQHF. Based on the CDR3 plus reference TRBV18 and TRBJ1-5, the full variable domain is NAGVMQNPRHLVRRRGQEARLRCSPMKGHSHVYWYRQLPEEGLKFMVYLQKENIIDESGMPKERFSAEFPKEGPSILRIQQVVRGDSAAYFCASSPQGPSMINQPQHFGDGTRLSIL.

By frequency, this clonotype is medium-sized (0.01 to 0.1%). The chain joins TRBV7-9 to TRBJ2-7; TCRdb gives TRBD2 as the D gene, but with no DNA this cannot be confirmed. The CDR3 has 17 residues. Germline CDR1 SEHNR, CDR2 FQNEAQ (reference sequence). The CDR3 loop is CASSSEFGLAGVNEQYF. The full variable domain, in which reference TRBV7-9 and TRBJ2-7 provide the parts outside the CDR3, is DTGVSQNPRHKITKRGQNVTFRCDPISEHNRLYWYRQTLGQGPEFLTYFQNEAQLEKSRLLSDRFSAERPKGSFSTLEIQRTEQGDSAMYLCASSSEFGLAGVNEQYFGPGTRLTVT.

The chain recombines TRBV15 with TRBJ1-5; the TCRdb D gene call, TRBD1, has no DNA to confirm it. Germline lookup yields CDR1 LNHNV and CDR2 YYDKDF (reference sequence). The CDR3 covers 13 residues. The CDR3 loop reads CATSSPTGQPQHF.

The rearrangement links TRBV5-8 to TRBJ2-6. Germline CDR1 is SGHTS and CDR2 is YDEGEE. The length of the CDR3 is 14 residues. CDR3: CASRSRAGANVLTF.

This chain connects TRBV2 to TRBJ2-7; lacking DNA, the TRBD1 call made by TCRdb goes unchecked. The CDR3 runs 13 residues. Germline V gene lookup returns CDR1 SNHLY and CDR2 FYNNEI. The CDR3 loop is CASRRTLSYEQYF.

V and J are TRBV7-9 and TRBJ2-2; TCRdb designates TRBD1, a call that cannot be tested without DNA. CDR1 and CDR2 from the germline V gene are SEHNR and FQNEAQ (reference sequence). The CDR3 consists of 15 residues. The CDR3 sequence is CASSLQGAHTGELFF.

Measured by frequency, this clonotype is medium-sized. The CDR3 here is CATSRGMRTEAFF. The chain couples TRBV15 to TRBJ1-1. There are 13 residues in the CDR3. The germline gives CDR1 LNHNV, CDR2 YYDKDF (reference sequence).

J is TRBJ1-5 and V is TRBV10-3; TCRdb lists TRBD1, though no DNA is available to test this call. The CDR3 spans 15 residues. Germline values: CDR1 ENHRY, CDR2 SYGVKD. This CDR3 reads CAISAGGRSDQPQHF.

According to its frequency, this clonotype is medium-sized. The genes are TRBV3-1 and TRBJ2-1; the D call from TCRdb, TRBD2, cannot be confirmed without DNA. CDR1 and CDR2 from the germline V gene are LGHDT and YNNKEL (reference sequence). The CDR3 is 15 amino acids. The CDR3 sequence is CASSQPPSGRHEQFF.

The chain carries TRBV5-4 and TRBJ2-2; TCRdb returns TRBD2, unconfirmable since there is no DNA. The germline CDR1 and CDR2 sequences are SGHNT and YYREEE (reference sequence). CDR3 length equals 18 residues. The CDR3 loop reads CASSGGLAGTLNTGELFF.

Considering frequency, this clonotype is medium-sized. J is TRBJ2-4 and V is TRBV20-1; TCRdb selects TRBD2, and the lack of DNA leaves this call unchecked. In germline, CDR1 is DFQATT, CDR2 SNEGSKA (reference sequence). This CDR3 has 17 residues. This CDR3 reads CSASPSGRRIAKNIQYF.

The chain couples TRBV5-1 to TRBJ1-2. In germline, CDR1 is SGHRS, CDR2 YFSETQ. The CDR3 runs to 13 residues. The CDR3 loop is CASSENSLYGYTF.

The rearrangement uses TRBV5-1 and TRBJ2-2. Germline CDR1 is SGHRS and CDR2 is YFSETQ. This CDR3 spans 16 amino acids. CDR3 protein: CASSLALGMNTGELFF.

By frequency, this clonotype registers medium-sized. The rearrangement uses TRBV6-5 and TRBJ1-5. The CDR3 contains 13 residues. Germline lookup yields CDR1 MNHEY and CDR2 SVGAGI. The CDR3 reads CASSYTLGQPQHF.